The 23 T cell receptor beta chains below come from one sample, sequenced in a study of human T cells and chemical hapten exposure. Using its own MiXCR run on the RACE reads, TCRdb lists one record per CDR3 protein. The sample holds 40,000 to 50,000 distinct CDR3 sequences; 9.5% to 15% are singletons and the top ten take roughly 5.7%. As to time point: pre-sensitization, week 0. Regarding treatment: therapeutic diphenylcyclopropenone sensitization with weekly scalp DPC. The material was whole blood, obtained in connection with sensitization to the hapten diphenylcyclopropenone (DPC). These receptors originate from a woman aged 25-40 years with alopecia areata. Some clones in this sample may be carry-over from other donors' samples.

This clonotype was detected only once. V is TRBV5-4 and J is TRBJ2-3, with TRBD2 as a possible D gene (6 bases). CDR3 size: 15 residues. V lost 2 bases to trimming and J lost 4 bases, with 14 bases between them. Germline assignment: CDR1 SGHNT and CDR2 YYREEE (reference sequence). The DNA of the CDR3 is TGTGCCAGCAGCTTAGGCGGGACTGGGGCAGATACGCAGTATTTT. The encoded protein is CASSLGGTGADTQYF.

This clonotype was observed a handful of times. The chain joins TRBV7-6 to TRBJ2-2; no definite D call. Trimming removed 6 bases at V and 5 bases at J, with 7 bases between. This CDR3 region has 12 residues. Germline V gene lookup returns CDR1 SGHVS and CDR2 FNYEAQ. CDR3 amino acids: CASSYPTGELFF. The DNA of the CDR3 is TGTGCCAGCAGTTATCCGACCGGGGAGCTGTTTTTT. Complete variable domain (other parts from reference TRBV7-6 and TRBJ2-2): GAGVSQSPRYKVTKRGQDVALRCDPISGHVSLYWYRQALGQGPEFLTYFNYEAQQDKSGLPNDRFSAERPEGSISTLTIQRTEQRDSAMYRCASSYPTGELFFGEGSRLTVL.

This clonotype came up many times. The chain carries TRBV5-5 and TRBJ1-5; 9 bases agree with TRBD1. The junction had 10 bases not matched to a gene; V was cut back by 4 bases and J by 5 bases. Germline CDR1 SGHKS, CDR2 YYEKEE (reference sequence). This CDR3 contains 16 residues. This CDR3 is CASSPILTGGHQPQHF. The CDR3, as DNA: TGTGCCAGCAGCCCGATACTAACAGGGGGCCATCAGCCCCAGCATTTT.

Remarks on this clonotype: This may be a read error, as it is one base from a much larger clone. This chain links TRBV6-2 or TRBV6-3 with TRBJ2-7, with no clear D. The germline CDR1 and CDR2 sequences are MNHEY and SVGEGT. The CDR3 sequence is 12 residues long. CDR3 in amino acids: CASSYSAYERYF. The CDR3 nucleotides are TGTGCCAGCAGTTACTCGGCCTACGAGCGGTACTTC.

The table lists this clonotype with many counts. The chain is built from TRBV5-6 and TRBJ2-7; tentatively, D is TRBD1 (5 bases). Germline-derived CDR1 and CDR2 are SGHDT and YYEEEE. Trimming shortened V by 3 bases and J by 5 bases, and 15 bases separated the two germline ends. The CDR3 has 14 amino acids. CDR3 sequence: CASSSLKGLNEQYF. The CDR3 bases are TGTGCCAGCAGCTCCCTAAAGGGGTTGAACGAGCAGTACTTC.

This clonotype was counted a few times. The chain employs TRBV21-1 and TRBJ2-1. TRBV21-1 is designated a pseudogene. The CDR3 covers 13 residues. CDR3 loop: CASSKVRRDEQFF. The CDR3 DNA reads as TGTGCCAGCAGCAAAGTAAGACGAGATGAGCAGTTCTTC.

This clonotype was seen many times. This chain links TRBV2 with TRBJ1-1; a possible D gene is TRBD1 (6 bases). The germline CDR1 and CDR2 sequences are SNHLY and FYNNEI. Trimming left V 7 bases short and J 5 bases short, with 14 bases between. This CDR3 has 13 residues. The CDR3 DNA is TGTGCCAGCATCAGGGGAAGGGATACTGAAGCTTTCTTT. It codes for CASIRGRDTEAFF.

This clonotype was counted at least ten times. V and J are TRBV4-3 and TRBJ2-7, with D maybe TRBD2 (5 bases). Germline V gives CDR1 LGHNA, CDR2 YSLEER. Trimming removed 4 bases at V and 4 bases at J, with 14 bases between. There are 14 residues in the CDR3. The CDR3 spells CASSPDYGTYEQYF. In nucleotides, the CDR3 is TGCGCCAGCAGCCCCGACTACGGAACTTACGAGCAGTACTTC.

This clonotype has a count of ten or more. The gene calls are TRBV6-2 or TRBV6-3 and TRBJ2-1; D not resolved. This CDR3 contains 12 residues. Germline-derived CDR1 and CDR2 are MNHEY and SVGEGT. V was trimmed by 1 base and J by 3 bases, leaving 1 base between them. CDR3: CASSYFYNEQFF. The CDR3 nucleotides read TGTGCCAGCAGTTACTTCTACAATGAGCAGTTCTTC.

This clonotype was observed a few times. J is TRBJ2-7 and V is TRBV7-2; D is unclear. V lost 2 bases and J 6 bases, leaving 11 bases between the germline ends. This CDR3 spans 13 amino acids. Germline-derived CDR1 and CDR2 are SGHTA and FQGNSA. As DNA, the CDR3 is TGTGCCAGCAGCTTATACACCTACTCCGAGCAGTACTTC. It is translated as CASSLYTYSEQYF.

This clonotype was detected only a few times. This rearrangement joins TRBV7-9 to TRBJ2-1; TRBD2 matches 8 bases. CDR1 is SEHNR and CDR2 is FQNEAQ in the germline V gene (reference sequence). Losses at the gene ends were 4 bases for V and 2 bases for J; bases not matched to a gene: 4. This CDR3 comprises 15 residues. In DNA, the CDR3 is TGTGCCAGCAGCTCCGGAGCGGGGGCCTACAATGAGCAGTTCTTC. It specifies CASSSGAGAYNEQFF.

The chain carries TRBV12-3 or TRBV12-4 and TRBJ1-3; D ambiguous. The CDR3 is 11 residues long. Trimming took 6 bases from V and 4 from J, leaving 4 bases between them. The CDR3 region is CASSEGNTIYF. For the CDR3, the DNA is TGTGCCAGCAGCGAAGGAAACACCATATATTTT.

This clonotype has ten or more counts. The J gene is TRBJ2-2, the V gene TRBV5-4, with TRBD1 matching 7 bases. The CDR3 is 14 amino acids. Germline loops: CDR1 SGHNT, CDR2 YYREEE (reference sequence). The V and J ends lost 4 bases and 6 bases, in that order; junction bases with no gene match: 6. The DNA for the CDR3 is TGTGCCAGCAGCGGCAACAGGGGTGCCGGGGAGCTGTTTTTT. Translated, it gives CASSGNRGAGELFF.

This clonotype was seen a handful of times. The chain uses TRBV7-6 and TRBJ2-2; a weak D match, TRBD2 (6 bases). The ends were cut back, 4 bases at V and 1 base at J, with 10 bases in the middle. CDR3 length: 15 amino acids. Germline values: CDR1 SGHVS, CDR2 FNYEAQ. The CDR3 spells CASSSGTENTGELFF. The CDR3 DNA is TGTGCCAGCAGCTCGGGGACTGAGAACACCGGGGAGCTGTTTTTT.

This clonotype has just a few counts. This chain links TRBV5-5 with TRBJ2-1; unclear D gene. V was shortened by 4 bases and J by 4 bases, with 15 bases between the two germline ends. Germline-derived CDR1 and CDR2 are SGHKS and YYEKEE (reference sequence). This CDR3 has 15 amino acids. The CDR3 DNA follows: TGTGCCAGCAGCCCCACGGGCCACCTATACAATGAGCAGTTCTTC. As protein: CASSPTGHLYNEQFF. Full variable domain (rest looked up from reference TRBV5-5 and TRBJ2-1): DAGVTQSPTHLIKTRGQQVTLRCSPISGHKSVSWYQQVLGQGPQFIFQYYEKEERGRGNFPDRFSARQFPNYSSELNVNALLLGDSALYLCASSPTGHLYNEQFFGPGTRLTVL.

In its sample, this clonotype was seen a few times. The chain uses TRBV14 and TRBJ2-6; no clear D. Germline assignment: CDR1 SGHDN and CDR2 FVKESK. This CDR3 has 19 residues. Trimming removed 1 base from V and 1 base from J, with 17 bases in between. This chain's CDR3 is CASSQVSLGLRSGANVLTF. For the CDR3, the DNA is TGTGCCAGCAGCCAAGTATCCCTCGGGTTAAGGTCTGGGGCCAACGTCCTGACTTTC.

The sample holds many counts of this clonotype. The gene calls are TRBV5-1 and TRBJ2-7; tentative D call: TRBD2 (6 bases). Trimming left V 4 bases short and J 7 bases short, with 21 bases between. Germline V gives CDR1 SGHRS, CDR2 YFSETQ. The CDR3 totals 15 residues. CDR3 amino acids: CASSPKLAGSREQYF. CDR3 DNA sequence: TGCGCCAGCAGCCCAAAACTGGCGGGGAGTCGTGAGCAGTACTTC.

This clonotype has ten or more counts. The chain couples TRBV28 to TRBJ1-2; D ambiguous. V lost 3 bases to trimming and J lost 4 bases, with 6 bases between them. Germline CDR1 MDHEN, CDR2 SYDVKM. CDR3 length: 12 residues. The CDR3 sequence is CASSFGGYGYTF. DNA for the CDR3: TGTGCCAGCAGTTTTGGAGGCTATGGCTACACCTTC.

This clonotype has more than one count but fewer than ten. V and J are TRBV4-3 and TRBJ2-1; D is possibly TRBD1 or TRBD2 (5 bases each). The CDR3 consists of 14 residues. Looked up from germline, CDR1 is LGHNA and CDR2 is YSLEER. Deletions cut 1 base from V and 5 bases from J, with 9 bases between. The CDR3 loop reads CASSQAGTNNEQFF. DNA for the CDR3: TGCGCCAGCAGCCAAGCGGGGACCAACAATGAGCAGTTCTTC.

This clonotype appeared many times. The chain joins TRBV20-1 to TRBJ1-5; TRBD1 agrees at 7 bases. This CDR3 region has 12 residues. Per the germline V gene, CDR1 is DFQATT and CDR2 is SNEGSKA (reference sequence). The ends lost 6 bases at V and 7 bases at J; junction bases unmatched: 6. CDR3 sequence reads: CSATGAGQPQHF. The CDR3 nucleotides are TGCAGTGCAACAGGGGCTGGCCAGCCCCAGCATTTT.

The chain is built from TRBV20-1 and TRBJ2-5; D unclear. CDR3 length: 13 amino acids. Germline V gene lookup returns CDR1 DFQATT and CDR2 SNEGSKA (reference sequence). The V end lost 4 bases, the J end lost 4 bases, and 13 bases lay between the germline ends. The CDR3 region is CSATQRAGETQYF. The CDR3 DNA sequence: TGCAGTGCTACCCAGCGAGCTGGAGAGACCCAGTACTTC.

This rearrangement joins TRBV20-1 to TRBJ2-7; unclear D gene. The germline gives CDR1 DFQATT, CDR2 SNEGSKA (reference sequence). V was clipped by 6 bases and J by 1 base, with 16 bases between them. There are 14 residues in the CDR3. The CDR3 reads CSALIREASYEQYF. CDR3 coding DNA: TGCAGTGCCCTAATTAGGGAAGCATCCTACGAGCAGTACTTC.

This clonotype occurred many times. The chain is built from TRBV7-9 and TRBJ2-3; D might be TRBD1 or TRBD2, each matching 5 bases. This CDR3 comprises 15 residues. With 5 bases removed from V and 2 bases from J, the gap between germline ends came to 14 bases. Germline V gene sequence: CDR1 SEHNR, CDR2 FQNEAQ (reference sequence). The CDR3 reads CASSVPGTLTDTQYF. The DNA for the CDR3 is TGTGCCAGCAGCGTGCCCGGGACGCTCACAGATACGCAGTATTTT.